The clone carrying this TCR beta chain was seen a few times. The length of the CDR3 is 15 residues. The V gene lost 1 base and the J gene lost 2 bases, with 13 bases spanning the gap. The germline V gene encodes CDR1 SGHRS and CDR2 YFSETQ. This record comes from a study of human T cells and chemical hapten exposure. Across the whole study: 0.01% DPC was applied to the upper back in patch tests, which were read at 6 days. The cohort included alopecia areata under or over 50% scalp, totalis and universalis.

Time point: patch test 2, 6 weeks after DPC sensitization. Treatment: therapeutic diphenylcyclopropenone sensitization with weekly scalp DPC. Donors were 18 to 70-year-old alopecia patients suitable for DPC. TCRdb re-called the RACE reads through MiXCR, storing one row per CDR3 protein. This table has about 400,000 distinct CDR3 sequences, 6% to 7% appearing once. The chain is built from TRBV5-1 and TRBJ2-7; D unclear. This TCR was sampled from a woman aged 18-29 years with alopecia areata. Some clones in this sample may be carry-over from other donors' samples. The specimen was whole blood, collected in connection with sensitization to the hapten diphenylcyclopropenone (DPC). For the CDR3, the DNA is TGCGCCAGCAGCTTGACACCAGAGAGAACCTACGAGCAGTACTTC. It yields the protein CASSLTPERTYEQYF.